This T cell receptor beta chain comes out of a study of Graves' ophthalmopathy and Graves' hyperthyroidism. Study overall: Researchers classed hyperthyroidism as stable given no ophthalmopathy within 18 months of follow-up.

Amplifying from RNA transcripts, the study obtained TCR beta CDR3 regions. After a first-round RT-PCR with HTBI primers, a second-round multiplex PCR was run. From the multiplex PCR reads, TCRdb called clonotypes with MiXCR, one entry per CDR3 protein. The table shows 1 million to 1.3 million distinct CDR3 sequences, with about two fifths occurring only once. This clonotype was seen ten or more times. Germline CDR1 LNHDA, CDR2 SQIVND (reference sequence). The CDR3 spans 11 residues. Trimming stripped 7 bases from V and 0 bases from J, with 3 bases between. The chain has TRBV19 and TRBJ1-1; no firm D call. Material for sequencing was peripheral blood or thyroid tissue (not recorded which). The receptor's source is an adult man with Graves' hyperthyroidism. The CDR3 DNA follows: TGTGCCAGTAATGTGAACACTGAAGCTTTCTTT. Translating gives CASNVNTEAFF.